The rows below give T cell receptor beta chains drawn from one sample of a study of glioma-infiltrating T cells. TCRdb re-analysed the multiplex PCR reads in MiXCR, keeping a single row per CDR3 protein. This sample has some 180,000 distinct CDR3 sequences, with 32% found just once. Specimen: glioma tissue, nonneoplastic brain tissue, or PBMCs (not recorded which). These receptors originate from a human donor with low-grade glioma or glioblastoma, undergoing nonglioma brain surgery, or in good health (not recorded which). Both conserved end residues are part of each CDR3. Fields, in order: D gene, J gene, clone size, V gene, CDR3 protein, CDR3 DNA. A D gene is named only where the DNA matches it firmly. A row's size may be missing; if present it is once, few, many or a size class.

d_call: .; j_call: TRBJ1-4; clone_size: few; v_call: TRBV4-1; cdr3_aa: CASSQDGDSPWKLFF; cdr3_nt: TGCGCCAGCAGCCAAGATGGTGACAGCCCCTGGAAACTGTTTTTT
d_call: .; j_call: TRBJ2-1; clone_size: many; v_call: TRBV4-3; cdr3_aa: CASSQDQRQGLYNEQFF; cdr3_nt: TGCGCCAGCAGCCAAGATCAGCGGCAAGGGTTATACAATGAGCAGTTCTTC
d_call: TRBD2; j_call: TRBJ2-5; clone_size: many; v_call: TRBV6-2/TRBV6-3; cdr3_aa: CASSYGTSGTPETQYF; cdr3_nt: TGTGCCAGCAGTTACGGGACTAGCGGGACTCCAGAGACCCAGTACTTC
d_call: TRBD2; j_call: TRBJ2-7; clone_size: many; v_call: TRBV15; cdr3_aa: CATSRDRAGVVYEQYF; cdr3_nt: TGTGCCACCAGCAGAGATAGGGCGGGAGTCGTCTACGAGCAGTACTTC
d_call: TRBD1; j_call: TRBJ1-1; clone_size: .; v_call: TRBV2; cdr3_aa: CASSTGQGMNTKAFF; cdr3_nt: TGTGCCAGCAGCACGGGACAGGGGATGAACACTAAAGCTTTCTTT
d_call: .; j_call: TRBJ2-1; clone_size: many; v_call: TRBV6-2/TRBV6-3; cdr3_aa: CASSYVGGFVLDEQFF; cdr3_nt: TGTGCCAGCAGTTACGTGGGAGGCTTCGTTCTTGATGAGCAGTTCTTC
d_call: TRBD2; j_call: TRBJ2-3; clone_size: many; v_call: TRBV20-1; cdr3_aa: CSAPPSGSTDTQYF; cdr3_nt: TGCAGTGCCCCTCCTAGCGGATCCACAGATACGCAGTATTTT
d_call: .; j_call: TRBJ2-3; clone_size: many; v_call: TRBV7-6; cdr3_aa: CASSLLGQSTDTQYF; cdr3_nt: TGTGCCAGCAGTTTACTCGGGCAAAGCACAGATACGCAGTATTTT
d_call: TRBD2; j_call: TRBJ2-2; clone_size: once; v_call: TRBV6-5; cdr3_aa: CAVSSGSGTGELFF; cdr3_nt: TGTGCCGTATCTAGCGGGTCGGGCACCGGGGAGCTGTTTTTT
d_call: .; j_call: TRBJ2-5; clone_size: many; v_call: TRBV4-1; cdr3_aa: CASSQDPPTYQETQYF; cdr3_nt: TGCGCCAGCAGCCAAGATCCCCCGACGTACCAAGAGACCCAGTACTTC
d_call: TRBD2; j_call: TRBJ2-7; clone_size: .; v_call: TRBV15; cdr3_aa: CATSREGEAGGHDEQDF; cdr3_nt: TGTGCCACCAGCAGAGAGGGGGAAGCGGGAGGGCACGACGAGCAGGACTTC
d_call: TRBD1; j_call: TRBJ2-7; clone_size: .; v_call: TRBV5-8; cdr3_aa: CAGSQDYSSQGAYEQYF; cdr3_nt: TGTGCCGGCAGCCAAGACTACTCGAGCCAGGGGGCATACGAGCAGTACTTC
d_call: .; j_call: TRBJ2-1; clone_size: many; v_call: TRBV4-1; cdr3_aa: CASSQEASGPGINEQFF; cdr3_nt: TGCGCCAGCAGCCAAGAAGCGTCCGGACCAGGGATCAATGAGCAGTTCTTC
d_call: .; j_call: TRBJ2-1; clone_size: .; v_call: TRBV3-1; cdr3_aa: CASSYGLEEKFF; cdr3_nt: TGTGCCAGCAGTTACGGTCTAGAGGAGAAGTTCTTC
d_call: TRBD2; j_call: TRBJ2-7; clone_size: many; v_call: TRBV6-1; cdr3_aa: CASDPVPSGRSSYEQYF; cdr3_nt: TGTGCCAGCGATCCTGTTCCTAGCGGGAGGTCCTCCTACGAGCAGTACTTC
d_call: TRBD1; j_call: TRBJ1-1; clone_size: few; v_call: TRBV5-1; cdr3_aa: CASSLGGTGAGTEAFF; cdr3_nt: TGCGCCAGCAGCTTGGGAGGGACAGGGGCGGGCACTGAAGCTTTCTTT
d_call: TRBD2; j_call: TRBJ2-3; clone_size: .; v_call: TRBV14; cdr3_aa: CASSQDPIVAGGSADTQYF; cdr3_nt: TGTGCCAGCAGCCAAGACCCGATTGTAGCGGGAGGCAGCGCAGATACGCAGTATTTT
d_call: .; j_call: TRBJ2-1; clone_size: .; v_call: TRBV3-1; cdr3_aa: CASSFKSSSSYNEQFF; cdr3_nt: TGTGCCAGCAGTTTCAAGTCCTCGAGCTCCTACAATGAGCAGTTCTTC
d_call: .; j_call: TRBJ1-6; clone_size: many; v_call: TRBV7-3; cdr3_aa: CASSQELLAPLHF; cdr3_nt: TGTGCCAGCAGCCAAGAACTCTTGGCACCCCTCCACTTT
d_call: TRBD2; j_call: TRBJ2-1; clone_size: many; v_call: TRBV6-1; cdr3_aa: CASSETSGSSYNEQFF; cdr3_nt: TGTGCCAGCAGTGAGACTAGCGGGAGCTCCTACAATGAGCAGTTCTTC
d_call: .; j_call: TRBJ1-2; clone_size: few; v_call: TRBV12-3/TRBV12-4; cdr3_aa: CASSLGPTFYGYTF; cdr3_nt: TGTGCCAGCAGTTTAGGCCCGACCTTCTATGGCTACACCTTC
d_call: .; j_call: TRBJ1-1; clone_size: .; v_call: TRBV27; cdr3_aa: CASIGTPGGAGIVEEEFF; cdr3_nt: TGTGCCAGCATTGGAACTCCAGGAGGGGCAGGCATCGTCGAGGAAGAGTTCTTT
d_call: .; j_call: TRBJ2-5; clone_size: .; v_call: TRBV10-3; cdr3_aa: CAISEFSQETQYF; cdr3_nt: TGTGCCATCAGTGAGTTCAGCCAAGAGACCCAGTACTTC
d_call: TRBD2; j_call: TRBJ2-1; clone_size: many; v_call: TRBV6-1; cdr3_aa: CASSYSPTSGGNEQFF; cdr3_nt: TGTGCCAGCAGTTATAGCCCCACTAGCGGTGGCAATGAGCAGTTCTTC
d_call: .; j_call: TRBJ1-5; clone_size: .; v_call: TRBV10-3; cdr3_aa: CAIRGTLEDQPQHF; cdr3_nt: TGTGCCATCAGGGGGACATTGGAAGATCAGCCCCAGCATTTT
d_call: TRBD1; j_call: TRBJ1-2; clone_size: many; v_call: TRBV15; cdr3_aa: CATSSDRDMWDGYTF; cdr3_nt: TGTGCCACCAGCTCCGACAGGGACATGTGGGATGGCTACACCTTC
d_call: TRBD1; j_call: TRBJ2-7; clone_size: many; v_call: TRBV10-3; cdr3_aa: CAISWDSLSYEQYF; cdr3_nt: TGTGCCATCAGCTGGGACAGCCTCTCCTACGAGCAGTACTTC
d_call: TRBD2; j_call: TRBJ2-1; clone_size: many; v_call: TRBV6-2/TRBV6-3; cdr3_aa: CASSYSRTSGRDSYNEQFF; cdr3_nt: TGTGCCAGCAGTTACTCTCGGACTAGCGGGAGGGATTCGTACAATGAGCAGTTCTTC
d_call: .; j_call: TRBJ2-3; clone_size: .; v_call: TRBV11-3; cdr3_aa: CASSFRPGGTDTKYF; cdr3_nt: TGTGCCAGCAGCTTCAGGCCGGGGGGCACAGATACGAAGTATTTT
d_call: .; j_call: TRBJ2-7; clone_size: many; v_call: TRBV6-6; cdr3_aa: CASSYSMLGTYEQYF; cdr3_nt: TGTGCCAGCAGTTACTCGATGCTAGGAACCTACGAGCAGTACTTC
d_call: .; j_call: TRBJ1-5; clone_size: many; v_call: TRBV28; cdr3_aa: CASSLLSGSSNQPQHF; cdr3_nt: TGTGCCAGCAGTTTACTTTCAGGCTCTAGCAATCAGCCCCAGCATTTT
d_call: .; j_call: TRBJ2-7; clone_size: .; v_call: TRBV11-1; cdr3_aa: CASRNEPGDNYEQYF; cdr3_nt: TGTGCCAGCAGGAATGAGCCAGGGGACAACTACGAGCAGTACTTC
d_call: .; j_call: TRBJ1-1; clone_size: many; v_call: TRBV29-1; cdr3_aa: CSVATGPMNTEAFF; cdr3_nt: TGCAGCGTTGCAACGGGACCGATGAACACTGAAGCTTTCTTT
d_call: TRBD2; j_call: TRBJ2-3; clone_size: .; v_call: TRBV6-5; cdr3_aa: CASTYSAGVWGTQYF; cdr3_nt: TGTGCCAGCACTTACTCAGCGGGAGTCTGGGGTACGCAGTATTTT
d_call: .; j_call: TRBJ2-7; clone_size: many; v_call: TRBV6-1; cdr3_aa: CASSASLGYEQYF; cdr3_nt: TGTGCCAGCAGTGCCTCACTAGGGTACGAGCAGTACTTC
d_call: TRBD1; j_call: TRBJ1-5; clone_size: .; v_call: TRBV12-3/TRBV12-4; cdr3_aa: CASSPSGQGDQPQHF; cdr3_nt: TGTGCCAGCAGTCCCTCGGGACAGGGGGATCAGCCCCAGCATTTT
d_call: TRBD2; j_call: TRBJ2-1; clone_size: many; v_call: TRBV6-2/TRBV6-3; cdr3_aa: CASTRGLARGWEQFF; cdr3_nt: TGTGCCAGCACTAGGGGACTAGCACGAGGATGGGAGCAGTTCTTC
d_call: TRBD1; j_call: TRBJ1-3; clone_size: .; v_call: TRBV27; cdr3_aa: CASSFRDRGIGNTIYF; cdr3_nt: TGTGCCAGCAGTTTTAGGGACAGGGGAATTGGAAACACCATATATTTT
d_call: .; j_call: TRBJ2-5; clone_size: .; v_call: TRBV29-1; cdr3_aa: CSVDGQTLRETQYF; cdr3_nt: TGCAGCGTTGACGGACAGACATTGCGAGAGACCCAGTACTTC
d_call: TRBD2; j_call: TRBJ2-3; clone_size: many; v_call: TRBV6-1; cdr3_aa: CASRPQREMRDTQYF; cdr3_nt: TGTGCCAGCAGGCCCCAGCGGGAAATGAGAGATACGCAGTATTTT
d_call: .; j_call: TRBJ2-3; clone_size: few; v_call: TRBV4-1; cdr3_aa: CASSQARTMGTDTQYF; cdr3_nt: TGCGCCAGCAGCCAAGCAAGGACTATGGGGACAGATACGCAGTATTTT